A single sample is the source of the 10 T cell receptor beta chains below, sequenced in a study of CD8 T cells in ankylosing spondylitis. Each CDR3 protein gets one entry after TCRdb re-called the 5' RACE reads with MiXCR. Among 100,000 to 150,000 distinct CDR3 sequences listed, roughly 6.6% were seen once. Material: blood, either unsorted or a sorted T cell fraction (not recorded which). All receptors derive from a male donor with ankylosing spondylitis or in good health (not recorded which).

At least ten counts were recorded for this clonotype. The chain links TRBV5-5 to TRBJ2-7; TRBD1 matches 10 bases. V trimming: 4 bases; J trimming: 1 base; junction bases outside the gene matches: 5. Germline V gives CDR1 SGHKS, CDR2 YYEKEE (reference sequence). This CDR3 is built from 15 residues. The CDR3: CASSPGTGASYEQYF. CDR3 DNA sequence: TGTGCCAGCAGCCCCGGGACAGGGGCTTCCTACGAGCAGTACTTC. Supplemented by reference TRBV5-5 and TRBJ2-7, the full variable domain reads DAGVTQSPTHLIKTRGQQVTLRCSPISGHKSVSWYQQVLGQGPQFIFQYYEKEERGRGNFPDRFSARQFPNYSSELNVNALLLGDSALYLCASSPGTGASYEQYFGPGTRLTVT.

This clonotype has ten or more counts. The rearrangement uses TRBV2 and TRBJ1-5; no definite D call. The CDR3 consists of 17 residues. V was cut by 2 bases and J by 0 bases, with 14 bases left in between. CDR1 and CDR2 from the germline V gene are SNHLY and FYNNEI. The CDR3 protein is CASSEYLWAASNQPQHF. The CDR3 DNA reads TGTGCCAGCAGTGAATATCTATGGGCAGCTAGCAATCAGCCCCAGCATTTT.

This clonotype was detected many times. The rearrangement uses TRBV15 and TRBJ1-4, with D perhaps matching TRBD1 (6 bases). The CDR3 is 15 amino acids. Germline assignment: CDR1 LNHNV and CDR2 YYDKDF (reference sequence). Trimming left V 5 bases short and J 6 bases short, with 16 bases between. The CDR3 region has the DNA TGTGCCACCAGCCCTGGGGACAATGCGGATGAAAAACTGTTTTTT. Its protein product is CATSPGDNADEKLFF.

This clonotype appeared many times. CDR3 bases: TGTGCCAGCAGCTTAGGGGGGCACAATATCCATCAGCCCCAGCATTTT. This sequence encodes CASSLGGHNIHQPQHF. The chain recombines TRBV7-9 with TRBJ1-5, with D perhaps matching TRBD1 (6 bases). CDR3 size: 16 residues. V lost 1 base, J lost 5 bases, and 15 bases lay in between. Per the germline V gene, CDR1 is SEHNR and CDR2 is FQNEAQ (reference sequence).

The chain couples TRBV28 to TRBJ1-5; perhaps TRBD1 as D (6 bases). The CDR3 covers 17 residues. Germline V CDR1 and CDR2: MDHEN, SYDVKM. V lost 4 bases, J lost 6 bases, and 22 bases lay in between. This chain's CDR3 is CASSSRFGRGILQPQHF. In DNA form, the CDR3 reads TGTGCCAGCAGTTCTCGATTTGGCAGGGGTATTCTTCAGCCCCAGCATTTT.

This rearrangement joins TRBV18 to TRBJ2-2; D remains unclear. Germline-derived CDR1 and CDR2 are KGHSH and LQKENI. The germline V and J ends were trimmed by 3 bases and 1 base, with 12 bases remaining between them. This CDR3 is 16 amino acids long. As DNA, the CDR3 is TGTGCCAGCTCACCCGTCTCTAGTCAGAACACCGGGGAGCTGTTTTTT. It encodes CASSPVSSQNTGELFF.

There are a few counts of this clonotype. This CDR3 is CASSPLDTGELFF. The CDR3 coding sequence is TGTGCCAGCAGCCCATTGGACACCGGGGAGCTGTTTTTT. This chain connects TRBV7-3 to TRBJ2-2; no firm D call. V was clipped by 5 bases and J by 3 bases, with 7 bases between them. Germline CDR1 reads SGHTA; CDR2 reads FQGTGA. This CDR3 is built from 13 residues.

In its sample, this clonotype was seen many times. The chain carries TRBV10-3 and TRBJ2-5; 11 bases are a match to TRBD2. V lost 8 bases, J lost 2 bases, and 1 base stayed unmatched. The germline V gene has CDR1 ENHRY and CDR2 SYGVKD. This CDR3 has 13 residues. CDR3: CAIGTSGQETQYF. The CDR3 nucleotides are TGTGCCATCGGGACTAGCGGACAAGAGACCCAGTACTTC.

In its sample, this clonotype was seen many times. This chain joins TRBV5-1 and TRBJ2-1; D is ambiguous. The CDR3 has 14 amino acids. Germline V CDR1 and CDR2: SGHRS, YFSETQ. Trimming removed 0 bases at V and 8 bases at J, with 12 bases between. This chain's CDR3 is CASSLVLGYDEQFF. For the CDR3, the DNA is TGCGCCAGCAGCTTGGTTTTAGGTTACGATGAGCAGTTCTTC.

This clonotype has at least ten counts. The chain carries TRBV20-1 and TRBJ1-1; D is ambiguous. Per the germline V gene, CDR1 is DFQATT and CDR2 is SNEGSKA (reference sequence). The V end lost 0 bases, the J end lost 2 bases, and 7 bases lay between the germline ends. The CDR3 extends over 13 amino acids. Here the CDR3 DNA reads TGCAGTGCTAGAGATCCCGATAACACTGAAGCTTTCTTT. This sequence encodes CSARDPDNTEAFF.